The T cell receptor (beta chain) under discussion was sequenced for a study of T cell responses to AZD1222 COVID-19 vaccine. V lost 9 bases, J lost 3 bases, and 13 bases stayed unmatched. This CDR3 spans 16 amino acids. Germline CDR1 reads MDHEN; CDR2 reads SYDVKM. The table came from immunoSEQ multiplex PCR; TCRdb's copy has only in-frame clones and leaves some out. The data show tens of thousands of clones, with around 90% seen just once and around 3% held by the top ten. This sample comprised peripheral blood, obtained on day 0 of AZD1222 vaccination. This receptor was obtained from an adult in good health. V usage is TRBV28 and J usage is TRBJ2-2, with TRBD2 matching 7 bases. The CDR3 DNA sequence: TGTGCCAGTGACCCGGGACTACCCTCCTACACCGGGGAGCTGTTTTTT. It encodes CASDPGLPSYTGELFF.